This TCR beta chain was captured by sequencing in a study of T cells in Graves' hyperthyroidism and ophthalmopathy. TCR beta CDR3 regions were amplified from RNA transcripts. The HTBI primer set served for first-round RT-PCR of the TCR CDR3. TCRdb redid the calling of the multiplex PCR reads with MiXCR, one entry per CDR3 protein. The table includes roughly 740,000 distinct CDR3 sequences, 16% detected once. Graves' hyperthyroidism without ophthalmopathy progression within 18 months was termed stable. The authors took PBMCs from roughly 9.7 ml fresh peripheral blood. This clonotype was observed many times. CDR3 size: 15 residues. Trimming pared 7 bases from V and 0 bases from J, leaving 16 bases between.

This clonotype was obtained from a man between 18 and 35 years old with Graves' hyperthyroidism. Material: blood. The chain joins TRBV12-3 or TRBV12-4 to TRBJ2-7; D possibly corresponds to TRBD1 (5 bases). The CDR3 nucleotides are TGTGCCAGCACTACCTACGTAAGGGGCTCCTACGAGCAGTACTTC. This gives the protein CASTTYVRGSYEQYF.